The next 26 T cell receptor beta chains were all read from a single sample in a study of graft-versus-host responses after intestinal transplantation. No antigens are known for them. Some clones are missing from TCRdb's copy, which holds only in-frame ones; the method was immunoSEQ multiplex PCR. Of tens of thousands of clones in the sample, roughly 91% were seen once. The sample consisted of unstimulated CD8+ T cells sorted from spleen or lymph node cells, taken before intestinal transplant. All receptors derive from a human donor who received an intestinal transplant.

Remarks on this clone: A junction end diverges from the germline sequence, so it may reflect a read error. This CDR3 is also generated by other DNA sequences in the sample. The chain uses TRBV19 and TRBJ2-7, with D possibly TRBD1 on 6 matching bases. The CDR3 spans 14 residues. Germline loops: CDR1 LNHDA, CDR2 SQIVND (reference sequence). This chain's CDR3 is CASSPRGNTYEQYF. The CDR3 DNA reads as TGCGCCAGTAGCCCAAGGGGGAATACCTACGAGCAGTACTTC.

The chain couples TRBV9 to TRBJ2-1, with D possibly being TRBD2 (6 bases). The CDR3 extends over 16 amino acids. Germline assignment: CDR1 SGDLS and CDR2 YYNGEE. Trimming took 3 bases from V and 0 from J, leaving 13 bases between them. In DNA form, the CDR3 reads TGTGCCAGCAGCGAGACCGGGGGTGGCTCCTACAATGAGCAGTTCTTC. As protein: CASSETGGGSYNEQFF.

The chain links TRBV7-9 to TRBJ1-1, with a tentative D call TRBD1 (5 bases). V lost 1 base to trimming and J lost 6 bases, with 9 bases between them. The V gene's germline CDR1 is SEHNR and CDR2 FQNEAQ (reference sequence). The CDR3 extends over 13 amino acids. CDR3 amino acids: CASSLGGLAEAFF. The DNA of the CDR3 is TGTGCCAGCAGCTTAGGGGGACTTGCTGAAGCTTTCTTT.

The chain couples TRBV4-3 to TRBJ1-2, with TRBD1 identical over 8 bases. Germline V CDR1 and CDR2: LGHNA, YSLEER. Trimming removed 5 bases from V and 2 bases from J; junction bases left unmatched: 4. The CDR3 is 14 amino acids. The CDR3 reads CASSSRDRNYGYTF. DNA for the CDR3: TGCGCCAGCAGCAGCCGGGACAGGAACTATGGCTACACCTTC.

The chain joins TRBV7-8 to TRBJ2-7, with 7 bases fitting TRBD2. Germline V lookup: CDR1 SGHVS, CDR2 FQNEAQ. The CDR3 extends over 15 amino acids. Losses at the gene ends were 5 bases for V and 3 bases for J; bases not matched to a gene: 10. The CDR3 DNA follows: TGTGCCAGCAGCATCATCCCGGGACTAAACTACGAGCAGTACTTC. As protein: CASSIIPGLNYEQYF.

The V gene is TRBV6-5, the J gene TRBJ1-1, with D maybe TRBD1 (6 bases). This CDR3 has 15 amino acids. V lost 2 bases, J lost 5 bases, and 15 bases lay in between. In germline, CDR1 is MNHEY, CDR2 SVGAGI. CDR3: CASSYDLQGNTEAFF. The DNA for the CDR3 is TGTGCCAGCAGTTACGATCTTCAGGGGAATACTGAAGCTTTCTTT.

This clone was picked up a small number of times. V usage is TRBV10-2 and J usage is TRBJ1-3, with a tentative D call TRBD1 (6 bases). Deletions cut 6 bases from V and 0 bases from J, with 9 bases between. The CDR3 length is 14 residues. Per the germline V gene, CDR1 is WSHSY and CDR2 is SAAADI. The CDR3 protein is CASRSGDSGNTIYF. CDR3 sequence (DNA): TGCGCCAGCAGGTCAGGGGACTCTGGAAACACCATATATTTT.

The genes are TRBV10-2 and TRBJ1-2; the D gene is possibly TRBD1 (6 bases). Between the trimmed V and J ends, which lost 2 bases and 6 bases, there was a span of 16 bases. The germline V gene has CDR1 WSHSY and CDR2 SAAADI. This CDR3 is built from 15 residues. This CDR3 is CASSETGTSDHGYTF. CDR3 nucleotide sequence: TGCGCCAGCAGTGAGACCGGGACATCTGACCATGGCTACACCTTC.

This chain uses TRBV9 with TRBJ2-7; 7 bases map to TRBD1. The CDR3 loop spans 15 amino acids. V dropped 3 bases and J dropped 4; count of bases not matched to a gene: 10. Germline loops: CDR1 SGDLS, CDR2 YYNGEE. The CDR3 region has the DNA TGTGCCAGCAGCGCTGAAGACAGGGATGTTTACGAGCAGTACTTC. This codes for CASSAEDRDVYEQYF. The whole variable domain, remainder taken from reference TRBV9 and TRBJ2-7, is DSGVTQTPKHLITATGQRVTLRCSPRSGDLSVYWYQQSLDQGLQFLIQYYNGEERAKGNILERFSAQQFPDLHSELNLSSLELGDSALYFCASSAEDRDVYEQYFGPGTRLTVT.

This chain connects TRBV6-6 to TRBJ1-1; D perhaps matches TRBD1 (5 bases). Trimming cost V 0 bases and J 1 base, with 9 bases left between them. The CDR3 has 15 amino acids. CDR1 and CDR2 (germline): MNHNY, SVGAGI (reference sequence). The CDR3 loop is CASSYSWGENTEAFF. Written as DNA, the CDR3 is TGTGCCAGCAGTTACTCATGGGGGGAGAACACTGAAGCTTTCTTT.

This rearrangement joins TRBV21-1 to TRBJ2-1; the D segment call TRBD1 is taken from the table without a DNA check. TRBV21-1 is designated a pseudogene. This CDR3 is built from 17 residues. The CDR3 spells CASSSKQGAASDNEQFF. The CDR3 DNA sequence: TGTGCCAGCAGTAGCAAGCAGGGGGCAGCGTCGGACAATGAGCAGTTCTTC.

The chain has TRBV7-9 and TRBJ2-7, with a tentative D call TRBD2 (6 bases). V was pared by 1 base and J by 2 bases, with 21 bases between. The CDR3 has 18 amino acids. Germline values: CDR1 SEHNR, CDR2 FQNEAQ (reference sequence). DNA for the CDR3: TGTGCCAGCAGCTTAGTGGCGGGGCAGGTGGCCTCTACCTACGAGCAGTACTTC. This gives the protein CASSLVAGQVASTYEQYF.

This sequence joins TRBV19 and TRBJ1-6; D unclear. Germline CDR1 reads LNHDA; CDR2 reads SQIVND (reference sequence). The CDR3 has 16 amino acids. The V gene lost 10 bases and the J gene lost 0 bases, with 16 bases spanning the gap. The DNA for the CDR3 is TGTGCCACCTCCCCGGAGGTTCTCTCCTATAATTCACCCCTCCACTTT. Its translation is CATSPEVLSYNSPLHF.

The chain links TRBV9 to TRBJ1-3; 8 bases agree with TRBD1. Germline V gene data show CDR1 as SGDLS and CDR2 as YYNGEE. The CDR3 contains 15 residues. Trimming cost V 4 bases and J 4 bases; bases outside gene matches: 7. This CDR3 is CASSMDTGGGNTIYF. CDR3 DNA: TGTGCCAGCAGCATGGATACAGGGGGAGGAAACACCATATATTTT. Full variable domain (outside the CDR3, taken from reference TRBV9 and TRBJ1-3): DSGVTQTPKHLITATGQRVTLRCSPRSGDLSVYWYQQSLDQGLQFLIQYYNGEERAKGNILERFSAQQFPDLHSELNLSSLELGDSALYFCASSMDTGGGNTIYFGEGSWLTVV.

In DNA, the CDR3 is TGCACCAGCAGGAGGAGGGGAGACTACAATGAGCAGTTCTTC. Its translation is CTSRRRGDYNEQFF. V gene TRBV1 combines with J gene TRBJ2-1; the table's D gene call, TRBD2, was not cross checked with the DNA. TRBV1 constitutes a pseudogene. CDR3 length: 14 amino acids.

This chain joins TRBV7-6 and TRBJ2-3, with 11 nucleotides matching TRBD2. CDR1 is SGHVS, CDR2 FNYEAQ, per germline. V was pared by 5 bases and J by 3 bases, with 1 base of the junction left unmatched. The CDR3 spans 14 residues. This chain's CDR3 is CASSRTSGTDTQYF. The CDR3 DNA reads TGTGCCAGCAGCCGGACTAGCGGGACAGATACGCAGTATTTT.

The chain uses TRBV9 and TRBJ2-1; a weak D match, TRBD2 (5 bases). The CDR3 has 15 amino acids. Trimming took off 2 bases at V and 0 bases at J, with 9 bases between the two ends. Germline values: CDR1 SGDLS, CDR2 YYNGEE. The CDR3 coding sequence is TGTGCCAGCAGCGTTGGGGAGCTCTCCTACAATGAGCAGTTCTTC. Its translation is CASSVGELSYNEQFF.

The rearrangement links TRBV19 to TRBJ1-1, with D possibly matching TRBD1 (5 bases). Germline lookup yields CDR1 LNHDA and CDR2 SQIVND (reference sequence). The CDR3 has 13 amino acids. With 7 bases removed from V and 7 bases from J, the gap between germline ends came to 16 bases. As DNA, the CDR3 is TGTGCCAGTACCTCCGCTCGGGGGATTGAAGCTTTCTTT. Protein sequence: CASTSARGIEAFF.

This chain joins TRBV21-1 and TRBJ1-6; TRBD1, the D gene given by the table, was not confirmed from the DNA. TRBV21-1 is given as a pseudogene. This CDR3 region has 16 residues. The CDR3 region is CASSILWQGDNSPLHF. The CDR3 region has the DNA TGTGCCAGCAGCATATTATGGCAGGGGGACAATTCACCCCTCCACTTT.

This sequence joins TRBV13 and TRBJ1-2, with unresolved D. Germline lookup yields CDR1 PRHDT and CDR2 FYEKMQ (reference sequence). This CDR3 is 13 amino acids long. With 4 bases removed from V and 3 bases from J, the gap between germline ends came to 9 bases. The CDR3 region is CASSSGLDYGYTF. The CDR3 nucleotides are TGTGCCAGCAGCTCCGGACTAGACTATGGCTACACCTTC.

V gene TRBV30 combines with J gene TRBJ1-2; D gene ambiguous. Germline-derived CDR1 and CDR2 are GTSNPN and SVGIG (reference sequence). V was clipped by 5 bases and J by 4 bases, with 8 bases between them. The CDR3 contains 11 residues. CDR3 bases: TGTGCCTGGTACCAGTTCTATGGCTACACCTTC. The encoded protein is CAWYQFYGYTF.

V and J are TRBV7-6 and TRBJ1-1; TRBD1 matches at 11 bases. The V gene end was trimmed by 4 bases and the J gene end by 4 bases; junction bases not matched to a gene: 8. The germline V gene encodes CDR1 SGHVS and CDR2 FNYEAQ. This CDR3 contains 16 residues. The CDR3 reads CASSSGQGATGTEAFF. The CDR3 DNA reads as TGTGCCAGCAGCTCCGGACAGGGGGCTACGGGCACTGAAGCTTTCTTT.

V gene TRBV4-3 combines with J gene TRBJ1-1; tentative D call: TRBD1 (6 bases). CDR3 size: 15 residues. The germline CDR1 and CDR2 sequences are LGHNA and YSLEER. V dropped 0 bases and J dropped 6 bases, with 14 bases sitting between them. In DNA, the CDR3 is TGCGCCAGCAGCCAAGAGGGGGCCGAACCAGCTGAAGCTTTCTTT. Amino acids: CASSQEGAEPAEAFF.

V and J are TRBV4-3 and TRBJ2-7; D may be TRBD2 (6 bases). Looked up from germline, CDR1 is LGHNA and CDR2 is YSLEER. The length of the CDR3 is 14 residues. Trimming took off 3 bases at V and 6 bases at J, with 15 bases between the two ends. CDR3 nucleotide sequence: TGCGCCAGCAGCCAGCTCAGAGTGGGGGGCGAGCAGTACTTC. It yields the protein CASSQLRVGGEQYF.

This chain links TRBV27 with TRBJ1-1, with D perhaps matching TRBD1 (5 bases). Trimming left V 0 bases short and J 7 bases short, with 15 bases between. Germline CDR1 is MNHEY and CDR2 is SMNVEV (reference sequence). CDR3 size: 15 residues. The CDR3 DNA reads as TGTGCCAGCAGTTTATCACAGGCCCTACTGGGTGAAGCTTTCTTT. Translation: CASSLSQALLGEAFF.

This clone was seen more than once but under ten times. The chain links TRBV2 to TRBJ1-4, with D uncertain. Germline V lookup: CDR1 SNHLY, CDR2 FYNNEI. The ends were cut back, 7 bases at V and 0 bases at J, with 18 bases in the middle. The CDR3 is made up of 17 amino acids. DNA of the CDR3: TGTGCCAGCATCGCGGGCCGTTTGAGGGCAACTAATGAAAAACTGTTTTTT. Amino acids: CASIAGRLRATNEKLFF.